These T cell receptor beta chains were read from a single sample in a study of OX40 agonist ivuxolimab in advanced cancers. Sequencing was performed with immunoSEQ multiplex PCR; in TCRdb, only in-frame clones are kept and a portion is missing. The sample lists about 19,000 clones, over 70% occurring once. Material: CD4+ or CD8+ T cells sorted from blood, obtained in a trial of the OX40 agonist ivuxolimab. These receptors were taken from an adult with an advanced solid tumor such as melanoma, head and neck, liver or kidney cancer. CDR3s include the opening cysteine and the closing phenylalanine or tryptophan.

TRBJ1-1	TRBV7-2	CASSKRRRVGTGWTEAFF
TRBJ2-2	TRBV4-2	CASSEGGLDYTGELFF
TRBJ2-1	TRBV9	CASSPRKGGGPYNEQFF
TRBJ1-1	TRBV11-3	CASSFGPGTEAFF
TRBJ1-1	TRBV27	CASSLYGPTTEAFF
TRBJ2-2	TRBV9	CASSVVSQTNTGELFF
TRBJ2-7	TRBV13	CASKTRGGTRQEQYF
TRBJ2-7	TRBV27	CASSLFPSRGQGSLEQYF
TRBJ2-7	TRBV7-9	CASSSSRDTGVYEQYF
TRBJ1-4	TRBV4-3	CASSQDGDYREKLFF
TRBJ1-2	TRBV18	CASSSDGNYGYTF
TRBJ2-3	TRBV2	CASRRTLEDGDTQYF
TRBJ2-7	TRBV5-6	CASSWDLSVHEQYF
TRBJ2-7	TRBV6-1	CASRDHEQYF
TRBJ2-1	TRBV27	CASSLFSGAGEQFF
TRBJ2-7	TRBV12-2	CASTLLAGALGYEQYF
TRBJ2-1	TRBV6-1	CASSAPRSLAGFFNEQFF
TRBJ2-5	TRBV9	CASSGRPRGQETQYF
TRBJ2-6	TRBV12-5	CARRGRPSFIHSGANVLTF
TRBJ1-2	TRBV29-1	CSVAMSSGGLGYTF
TRBJ2-5	TRBV4-3	CASSHTHRDTQTQYF
TRBJ2-2	TRBV4-3	CASSPSRETGELFF
TRBJ1-5	TRBV18	CASSRVASNQPQHF
TRBJ1-6	TRBV18	CASSPPGMGPLHF